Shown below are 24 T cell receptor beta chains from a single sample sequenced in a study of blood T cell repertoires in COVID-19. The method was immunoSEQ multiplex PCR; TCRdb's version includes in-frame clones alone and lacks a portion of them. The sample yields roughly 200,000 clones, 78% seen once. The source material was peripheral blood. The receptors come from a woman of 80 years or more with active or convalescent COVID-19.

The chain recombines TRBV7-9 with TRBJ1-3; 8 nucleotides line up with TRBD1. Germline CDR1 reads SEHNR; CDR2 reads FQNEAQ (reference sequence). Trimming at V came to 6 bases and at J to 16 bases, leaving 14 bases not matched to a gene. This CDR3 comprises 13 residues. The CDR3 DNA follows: TGTGCCAGCAGACAGGGACAGGCAGGCATCCGGTATTTT. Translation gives CASRQGQAGIRYF.

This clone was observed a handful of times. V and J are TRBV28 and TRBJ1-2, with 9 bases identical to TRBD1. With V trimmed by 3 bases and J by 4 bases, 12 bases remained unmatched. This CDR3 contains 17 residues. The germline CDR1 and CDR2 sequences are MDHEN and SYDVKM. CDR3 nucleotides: TGTGCCAGCAGTTTCTATTCCGGGACAGGGTCTGGCTATGGCTACACCTTC. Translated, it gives CASSFYSGTGSGYGYTF.

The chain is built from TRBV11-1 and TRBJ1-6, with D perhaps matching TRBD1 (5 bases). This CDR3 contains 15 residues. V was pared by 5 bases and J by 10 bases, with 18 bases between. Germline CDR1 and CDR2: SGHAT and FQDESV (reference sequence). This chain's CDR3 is CASSPLQGLDSPLHF. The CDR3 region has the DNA TGTGCCAGCAGCCCACTCCAGGGTTTGGACTCACCCCTCCACTTT. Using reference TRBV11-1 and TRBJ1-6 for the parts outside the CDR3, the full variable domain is EAEVAQSPRYKITEKSQAVAFWCDPISGHATLYWYRQILGQGPELLVQFQDESVVDDSQLPKDRFSAERLKGVDSTLKIQPAELGDSAMYLCASSPLQGLDSPLHFGNGTRLTVT.

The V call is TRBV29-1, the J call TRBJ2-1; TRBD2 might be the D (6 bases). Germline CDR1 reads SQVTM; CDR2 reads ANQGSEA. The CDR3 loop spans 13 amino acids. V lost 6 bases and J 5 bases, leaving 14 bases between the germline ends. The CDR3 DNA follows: TGCAGCGTGGAGGACTACAAGAACAATGAGCAGTTCTTC. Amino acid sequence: CSVEDYKNNEQFF.

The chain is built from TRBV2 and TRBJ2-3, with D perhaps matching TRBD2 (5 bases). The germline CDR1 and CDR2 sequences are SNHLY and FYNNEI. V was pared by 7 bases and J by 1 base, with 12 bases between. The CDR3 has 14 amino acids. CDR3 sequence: CASNIVRGTDTQYF. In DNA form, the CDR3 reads TGTGCCAGCAACATCGTGAGGGGCACAGATACGCAGTATTTT.

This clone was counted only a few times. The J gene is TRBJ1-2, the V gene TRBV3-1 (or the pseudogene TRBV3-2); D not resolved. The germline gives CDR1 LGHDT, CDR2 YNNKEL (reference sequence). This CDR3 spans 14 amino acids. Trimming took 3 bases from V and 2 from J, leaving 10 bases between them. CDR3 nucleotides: TGTGCCAGCAGCCACCTAGACGGGAACTATGGCTACACCTTC. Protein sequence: CASSHLDGNYGYTF.

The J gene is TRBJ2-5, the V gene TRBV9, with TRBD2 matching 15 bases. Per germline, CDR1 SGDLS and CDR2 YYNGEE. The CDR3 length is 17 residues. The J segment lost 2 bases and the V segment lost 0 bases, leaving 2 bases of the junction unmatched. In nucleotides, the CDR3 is TGTGCCAGCAGCGTAGGGACTAGCGGGGGGGTTCAAGAGACCCAGTACTTC. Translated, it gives CASSVGTSGGVQETQYF.

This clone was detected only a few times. Here the CDR3 reads CASSLAGDGNTIYF. In nucleotides, the CDR3 is TGTGCCAGCAGCTTGGCAGGGGATGGAAACACCATATATTTT. V usage is TRBV5-8 and J usage is TRBJ1-3, with a tentative D call TRBD1 (6 bases). Trimming stripped 0 bases from V and 3 bases from J, with 7 bases between. CDR3 length equals 14 residues. The germline CDR1 and CDR2 sequences are SGHTS and YDEGEE. The full variable domain, rest sourced from reference TRBV5-8 and TRBJ1-3, is EAGVTQSPTHLIKTRGQQATLRCSPISGHTSVYWYQQALGLGLQFLLWYDEGEERNRGNFPPRFSGRQFPNYSSELNVNALELEDSALYLCASSLAGDGNTIYFGEGSWLTVV.

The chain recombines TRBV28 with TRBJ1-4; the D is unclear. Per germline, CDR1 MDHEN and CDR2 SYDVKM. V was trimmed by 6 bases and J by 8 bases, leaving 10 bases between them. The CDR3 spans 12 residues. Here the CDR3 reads CASREGGEKLFF. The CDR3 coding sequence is TGTGCCAGCAGGGAGGGTGGCGAAAAACTGTTTTTT.

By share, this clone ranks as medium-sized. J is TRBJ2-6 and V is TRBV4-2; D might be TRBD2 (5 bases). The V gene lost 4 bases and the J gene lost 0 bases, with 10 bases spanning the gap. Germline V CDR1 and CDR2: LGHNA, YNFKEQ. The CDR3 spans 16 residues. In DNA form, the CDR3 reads TGTGCCAGCAGCCTTCGAGGAGGCTCTGGGGCCAACGTCCTGACTTTC. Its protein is CASSLRGGSGANVLTF.

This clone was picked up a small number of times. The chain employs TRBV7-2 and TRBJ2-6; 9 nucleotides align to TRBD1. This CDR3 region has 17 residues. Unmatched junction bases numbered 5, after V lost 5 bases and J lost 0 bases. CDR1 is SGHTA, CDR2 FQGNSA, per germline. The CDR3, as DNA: TGTGCCAGCAGCCGGACAGGGGATTCCTCTGGGGCCAACGTCCTGACTTTC. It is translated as CASSRTGDSSGANVLTF.

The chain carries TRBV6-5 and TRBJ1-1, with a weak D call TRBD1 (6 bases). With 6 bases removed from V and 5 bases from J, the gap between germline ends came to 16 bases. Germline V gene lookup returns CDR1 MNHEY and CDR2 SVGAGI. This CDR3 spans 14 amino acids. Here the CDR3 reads CASSLRGRRTEAFF. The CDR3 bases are TGTGCCAGCAGCCTCAGGGGACGGAGGACTGAAGCTTTCTTT.

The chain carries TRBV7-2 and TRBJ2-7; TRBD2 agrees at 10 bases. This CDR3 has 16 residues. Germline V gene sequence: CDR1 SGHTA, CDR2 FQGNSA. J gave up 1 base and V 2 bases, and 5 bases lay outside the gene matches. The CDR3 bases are TGTGCCAGCAGCTTATTACTAGCGGGGTTATCCTACGAGCAGTACTTC. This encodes CASSLLLAGLSYEQYF.

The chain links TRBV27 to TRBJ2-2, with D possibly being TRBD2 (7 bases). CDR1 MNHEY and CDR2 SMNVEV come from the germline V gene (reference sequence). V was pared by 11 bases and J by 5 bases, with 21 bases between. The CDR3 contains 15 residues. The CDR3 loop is CAARRGRSRTGELFF. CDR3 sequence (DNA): TGTGCCGCCAGGCGGGGGCGGAGTAGAACCGGGGAGCTGTTTTTT.

CDR3 sequence: CASSRAGTGGEQYF. The CDR3 DNA reads TGTGCCAGCAGCCGGGCCGGGACAGGGGGCGAGCAGTACTTC. The rearrangement joins TRBV2 to TRBJ2-7, with TRBD1 matching over 11 bases. V lost 6 bases to trimming and J lost 6 bases; unmatched junction nucleotides: 7. The CDR3 extends over 14 amino acids. The germline V gene encodes CDR1 SNHLY and CDR2 FYNNEI.

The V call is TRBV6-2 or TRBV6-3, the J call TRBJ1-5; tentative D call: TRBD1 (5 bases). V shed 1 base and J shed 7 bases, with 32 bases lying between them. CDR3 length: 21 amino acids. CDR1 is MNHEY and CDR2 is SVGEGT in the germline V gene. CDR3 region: CASSYWGGEMTRRRRCQPQHF. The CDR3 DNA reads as TGTGCCAGCAGTTACTGGGGCGGGGAAATGACGAGACGACGTAGATGCCAGCCCCAGCATTTT.

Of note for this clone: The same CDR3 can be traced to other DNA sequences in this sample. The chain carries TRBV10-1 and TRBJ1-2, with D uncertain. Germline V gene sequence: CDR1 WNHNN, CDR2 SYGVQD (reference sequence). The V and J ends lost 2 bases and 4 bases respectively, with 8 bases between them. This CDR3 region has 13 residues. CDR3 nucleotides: TGCGCCAGCAGTGAGGGAGGAAGCTATGGCTACACCTTC. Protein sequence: CASSEGGSYGYTF.

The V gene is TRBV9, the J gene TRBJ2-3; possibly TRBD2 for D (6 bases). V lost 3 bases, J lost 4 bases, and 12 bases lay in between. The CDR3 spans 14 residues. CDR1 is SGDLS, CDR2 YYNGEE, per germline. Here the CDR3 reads CASSAFPGADTQYF. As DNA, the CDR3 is TGTGCCAGCAGCGCATTCCCGGGGGCAGATACGCAGTATTTT.

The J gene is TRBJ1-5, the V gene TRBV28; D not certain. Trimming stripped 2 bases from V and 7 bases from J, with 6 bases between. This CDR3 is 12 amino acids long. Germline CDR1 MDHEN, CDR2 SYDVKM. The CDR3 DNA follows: TGTGCCAGCAGTTTACTAAACCAGCCCCAGCATTTT. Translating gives CASSLLNQPQHF.

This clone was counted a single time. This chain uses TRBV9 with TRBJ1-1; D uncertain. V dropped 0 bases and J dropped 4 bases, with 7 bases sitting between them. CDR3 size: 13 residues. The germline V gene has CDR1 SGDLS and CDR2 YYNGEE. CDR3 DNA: TGTGCCAGCAGCGTAGATTGGGCCACTGAAGCTTTCTTT. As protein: CASSVDWATEAFF.

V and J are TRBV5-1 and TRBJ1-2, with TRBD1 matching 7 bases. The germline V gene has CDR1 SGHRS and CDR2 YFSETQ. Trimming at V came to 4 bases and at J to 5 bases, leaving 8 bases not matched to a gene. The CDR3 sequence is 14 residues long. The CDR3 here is CASSVVQGSYGYTF. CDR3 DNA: TGCGCCAGCAGCGTAGTACAGGGGTCGTATGGCTACACCTTC.

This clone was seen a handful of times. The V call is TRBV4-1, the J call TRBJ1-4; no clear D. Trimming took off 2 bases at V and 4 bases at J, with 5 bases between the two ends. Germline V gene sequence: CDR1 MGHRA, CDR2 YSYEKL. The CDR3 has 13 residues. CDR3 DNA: TGCGCCAGCAGCCAAATCTATAATGAAAAACTGTTTTTT. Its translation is CASSQIYNEKLFF.

CDR3 region: CASSEYSRLGDTQYF. DNA for the CDR3: TGTGCCAGCAGTGAATATTCCCGACTGGGAGATACGCAGTATTTT. The chain links TRBV25-1 to TRBJ2-3; no clear D. Trimming removed 0 bases at V and 5 bases at J, with 12 bases between. This CDR3 is built from 15 residues. CDR1 is MGHDK, CDR2 SYGVNS, per germline.

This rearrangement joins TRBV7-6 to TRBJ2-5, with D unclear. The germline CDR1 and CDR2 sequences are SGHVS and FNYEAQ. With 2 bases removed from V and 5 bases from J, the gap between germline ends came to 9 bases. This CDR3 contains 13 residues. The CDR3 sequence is CASSLSQRETQYF. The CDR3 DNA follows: TGTGCCAGCAGCTTAAGTCAGAGGGAGACCCAGTACTTC.